This TCR beta chain was observed in a study of response to subunit inactivated influenza vaccine. Notes on the study in general: The authors suggested that few new T cells are recruited per seasonal influenza vaccination.

Note on this clonotype: Its antigen remains unknown.

MiXCR, run by TCRdb on the RT-PCR reads, gives a single entry per CDR3 protein. The table has about 780,000 distinct CDR3 sequences, about 18% seen once. J gave up 7 bases and V 5 bases, and 7 bases lay outside the gene matches. Germline CDR1 and CDR2: MNHEY and SMNVEV (reference sequence). This CDR3 is built from 16 residues. The sample in question was PBMCs from blood, obtained roughly 5 days after vaccination. The TCR comes from a man aged 50-59 years who received an inactivated influenza vaccine. The chain recombines TRBV27 with TRBJ2-1; 14 bases fit TRBD2. The DNA of the CDR3 is TGTGCCAGCAGTCTACGACTAGCGGGGGGGCCAAATGAGCAGTTCTTC. Encoded protein: CASSLRLAGGPNEQFF.